A selection of T cell receptor beta chains follows, all from one sample in a study of cytomegalovirus exposure and HLA in healthy donors. Clones were sequenced by immunoSEQ multiplex PCR, and TCRdb holds only the in-frame ones, with some missing. Recorded here are about 84,000 clones; the top ten clones represent 0.58%. Material for sequencing was PBMCs. The origin of the receptors is a man between 45 and 60 years old in good health and CMV-seronegative. Each CDR3 is given with its conserved first and last residue.

cdr3_length,j_call,v_call,cdr3_aa
17,TRBJ2-7,TRBV7-9,CASSPRSGTGDVYEQYF
16,TRBJ1-5,TRBV7-2,CASSLGPDSYAQPQHF
14,TRBJ1-2,TRBV6-5,CASRSPWQNYGYTF
15,TRBJ2-3,TRBV6-1,CASSVQASSTDTQYF
14,TRBJ2-1,TRBV5-6,CASNPGGDRQGQFF
15,TRBJ1-1,TRBV6-5,CASSYSIRGVGEAFF
11,TRBJ2-7,TRBV25-1,CASTQGYEQYF
15,TRBJ1-5,TRBV18,CASSPSQGSNQPQHF
13,TRBJ1-5,TRBV5-8,CASNGDSNQPQHF
15,TRBJ2-7,TRBV5-1,CASSLTGESAYEQYF
15,TRBJ2-1,TRBV7-9,CASSPLAGADNEQFF
13,TRBJ2-7,TRBV7-9,CASSLGGGDEQYF
14,TRBJ1-2,TRBV5-4,CASRVTGEYYGYTF
18,-,TRBV10-3,CAISGSPGGLRADYEQYF
13,TRBJ2-2,TRBV28,CASTLSNTGELFF
16,TRBJ2-1,TRBV5-1,CASSLLSGGAGNEQFF
16,TRBJ2-7,TRBV5-5,CASSEAPGTGTYEQYF
12,TRBJ1-1,TRBV5-5,CASSRTGPEAFF
20,TRBJ2-5,TRBV19,CASSSGGGRVLGLYQETQYF
14,TRBJ1-2,TRBV6-5,CASSYSPGGIGYTF
13,TRBJ2-7,TRBV18,CASSLRVSYEQYF
15,TRBJ1-2,TRBV9,CASTLMVTGSDGYTF
13,TRBJ2-1,TRBV10-1,CASSVQGMDEQFF
15,TRBJ1-1,TRBV5-1,CASSSGTGINTEAFF
16,TRBJ2-2,TRBV5-6,CASSLAGTDSAGELFF
15,TRBJ2-1,TRBV6-5,CASSYDKSTDNEQFF
15,TRBJ2-2,TRBV7-3,CASSFGTANTGELFF
14,TRBJ2-7,TRBV10-3,CAISDPGGFYEQYF
16,TRBJ1-1,TRBV18,CASSPVVSGGNTEAFF
16,TRBJ2-5,TRBV5-1,CASTTGTSGGRETQYF
17,TRBJ1-4,TRBV4-3,CASSQDQVQGANEKLFF
14,TRBJ2-2,TRBV5-1,CASSLLGVGGELFF
13,TRBJ2-7,TRBV19,CASSMRRGYEQYF
13,TRBJ2-7,TRBV28,CASSPAGGYEQYF
15,TRBJ2-3,TRBV7-2,CASSSSGSSTDTQYF
14,TRBJ2-7,TRBV10-2,CASSRGGGSYEQYF
15,TRBJ1-2,TRBV7-9,CASSLGRQGTGGYTF
13,TRBJ1-2,TRBV7-9,CASSLGTGVGYTF
14,TRBJ1-1,TRBV12-5,CASGLGGQSTEAFF
14,TRBJ1-4,TRBV4-1,CASSQFRGREKLFF
16,TRBJ1-5,TRBV5-6,CASSLWDRVENQPQHF
16,TRBJ1-1,TRBV9,CASSAPPWAANTEAFF
14,TRBJ1-1,TRBV6-5,CASSYLGEDTEAFF
14,TRBJ2-7,TRBV5-1,CASSLRVSSYEQYF
16,TRBJ2-6,TRBV11-2,CASSPLAGTGANVLTF